The present entry profiles one T cell receptor beta chain with its context. As handled by the study authors: For nucleated cells, counts were estimated from reference gene primer amplification. Sequencing used immunoSEQ multiplex PCR; TCRdb keeps in-frame clones, though not all of them. V and J calls and clone size come straight from that table; D and trimming were deduced from the DNA. Of about 110,000 clones in the sample, 80% were seen once. J lost 3 bases, V lost 3 bases, and 4 bases had no gene match. CDR3 length: 15 amino acids. Germline V gives CDR1 MNHEY, CDR2 SMNVEV (reference sequence). The source of the sample is a study of blood T cell repertoires in COVID-19. Study at large: The cDNA or gDNA used as material had been derived from T cells, B-cell-depleted T cells, or PBMCs.

The sample taken for sequencing was peripheral blood. V and J are TRBV27 and TRBJ2-3, with 9 bases identical to TRBD2. This TCR was recovered from a human donor in a cohort sampled during active or convalescent COVID-19. DNA for the CDR3: TGTGCCAGCAGTTTTAGCGGGAGTGTAACAGATACGCAGTATTTT. The encoded protein is CASSFSGSVTDTQYF.